What follows describes a single T cell receptor beta chain. Its target is unknown. The record originates from a study of cytomegalovirus exposure and HLA in healthy donors. Points from the study as a whole: In a later analysis, HLA-associated beta chains showed higher expansion and lower generation probabilities than comparable chains.

PCR primers comprised 60 Vbeta and 13 Jbeta primers. Sequencing used immunoSEQ multiplex PCR; TCRdb keeps in-frame clones, though not all of them. The repertoire holds 100,000 to 150,000 clones, with about 87% as singletons. Material for sequencing was PBMCs. The sequence was obtained from a woman in her twenties or thirties in good health and CMV-seronegative.

The CDR3 protein is CASGSSGSGSNQPQHF. The CDR3 nucleotides are TGTGCCAGCGGGTCCAGTGGTTCGGGTAGCAATCAGCCCCAGCATTTT. The chain links TRBV28 to TRBJ1-5, with D uncertain. CDR1 is MDHEN and CDR2 is SYDVKM in the germline V gene. Trimming shortened V by 8 bases and J by 0 bases, and 17 bases separated the two germline ends. The CDR3 runs 16 residues.